This T cell receptor (beta chain) comes out of a study of OX40 agonist ivuxolimab in advanced cancers. Sequencing used immunoSEQ multiplex PCR; TCRdb keeps in-frame clones, though not all of them. Counted here are around 4,600 clones, about two thirds occurring once; the ten biggest clones make up around 63%. The sequence derives from an adult with an advanced solid tumor such as melanoma, head and neck, liver or kidney cancer. Sequencing was performed on CD4+ or CD8+ T cells sorted from blood, taken in a trial of the OX40 agonist ivuxolimab.

The CDR3 sequence: CASSLAPSPRFRYGYTF. The CDR3 region has the DNA TGCGCCAGCAGCTTGGCCCCGTCCCCCAGGTTCCGCTATGGCTACACCTTC. The J gene is TRBJ1-2, the V gene TRBV5-1; D ambiguous. This CDR3 contains 17 residues. Per germline, CDR1 SGHRS and CDR2 YFSETQ. Trimming pared 0 bases from V and 4 bases from J, leaving 19 bases between.